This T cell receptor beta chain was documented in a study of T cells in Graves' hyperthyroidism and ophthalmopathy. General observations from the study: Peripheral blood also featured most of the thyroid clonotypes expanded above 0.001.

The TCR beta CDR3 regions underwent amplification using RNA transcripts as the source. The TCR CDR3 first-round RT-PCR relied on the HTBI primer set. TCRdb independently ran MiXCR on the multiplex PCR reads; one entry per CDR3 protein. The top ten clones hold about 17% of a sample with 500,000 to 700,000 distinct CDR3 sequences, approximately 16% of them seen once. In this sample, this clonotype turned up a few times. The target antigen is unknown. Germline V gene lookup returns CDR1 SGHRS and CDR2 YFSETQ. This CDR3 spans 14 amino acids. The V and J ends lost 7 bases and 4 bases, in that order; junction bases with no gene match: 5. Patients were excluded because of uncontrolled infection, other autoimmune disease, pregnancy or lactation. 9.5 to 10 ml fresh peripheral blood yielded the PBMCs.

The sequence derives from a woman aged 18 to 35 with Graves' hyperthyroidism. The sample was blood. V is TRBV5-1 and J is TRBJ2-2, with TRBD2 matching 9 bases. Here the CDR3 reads CASLAGASTGELFF. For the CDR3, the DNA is TGCGCCAGCTTAGCGGGAGCAAGCACCGGGGAGCTGTTTTTT.